A single sample is the source of the 32 T cell receptor beta chains below, sequenced in a study of breast tumors, draining lymph nodes, adjacent tissues. Breast cancer patients provided tissue from their axillary draining lymph nodes. TCRdb ran MiXCR on the multiplex PCR reads and lists one entry per CDR3 protein. The table has 130,000 or so distinct CDR3 sequences, more than 20% seen once. Sequenced material: axillary lymph node tissue. The receptors stem from a female donor with breast cancer. Some clones in this sample may be carry-over from other donors' samples.

In regard to this clonotype: This may be a read error, as it is one base from a much larger clone. The chain is built from TRBV6-1 and TRBJ1-4; D may be TRBD1 (6 bases). This CDR3 contains 14 residues. V was trimmed by 7 bases and J by 10 bases, leaving 19 bases between them. Germline CDR1 MNHNS, CDR2 SASEGT. The CDR3 protein is CASTSATGKGKLFF. The CDR3 DNA is TGTGCCAGCACTTCGGCTACAGGGAAGGGAAAACTGTTTTTT.

V and J are TRBV6-2 or TRBV6-3 and TRBJ1-5; weak D call: TRBD1 (6 bases). Trimming shortened V by 6 bases and J by 5 bases, and 23 bases separated the two germline ends. The CDR3 covers 17 residues. Germline loops: CDR1 MNHEY, CDR2 SVGEGT. In DNA form, the CDR3 reads TGTGCCAGCAGCCCCGGGCCGGGACAAGGGACCTATCAGCCCCAGCATTTT. It specifies CASSPGPGQGTYQPQHF.

About this clonotype itself: A much larger clone lies a single base off, so this may be a read error. Since no conserved phenylalanine or tryptophan closes the CDR3, a read error is the likely cause. This chain joins TRBV5-1 and TRBJ2-5, with D uncertain. The V end was cut by 0 bases, the J end by 1 base, with 7 bases between. CDR1 and CDR2 (germline): SGHRS, YFSETQ. The CDR3 runs to 14 residues. The CDR3 nucleotides are TGCGCCAGCAGCTTGGCCAAGACCCAAGAGACCCAGTACCTC. This translates into CASSLAKTQETQYL.

A note on this clonotype: Lacking the conserved final phenylalanine or tryptophan, this CDR3 likely reflects a read error. The CDR3 region is CASSVMGNPPLHS. In nucleotides, the CDR3 is TGTGCCAGCAGCGTTATGGGAAATCCACCCCTCCACTCT. The V gene is TRBV9, the J gene TRBJ1-6; the D is unclear. V was cut by 2 bases and J by 11 bases, with 11 bases left in between. Germline loops: CDR1 SGDLS, CDR2 YYNGEE. This CDR3 has 13 amino acids.

At least ten counts were recorded for this clonotype. V gene TRBV6-1 combines with J gene TRBJ2-1; 12 positions agree with TRBD2. V shed 0 bases and J 5 bases; nucleotides not matched to a gene: 8. The length of the CDR3 is 18 residues. Germline CDR1 and CDR2: MNHNS and SASEGT. CDR3 loop: CASSEAPPTSGRNNEQFF. DNA for the CDR3: TGTGCCAGCAGTGAAGCACCCCCGACTAGCGGGAGAAACAATGAGCAGTTCTTC.

The sample holds many counts of this clonotype. The gene calls are TRBV5-1 and TRBJ2-2; possible D gene TRBD1, 6 bases. This CDR3 has 16 residues. V lost 2 bases and J 0 bases, leaving 11 bases between the germline ends. Germline assignment: CDR1 SGHRS and CDR2 YFSETQ. The CDR3 here is CASSLQGSSNTGELFF. The CDR3 DNA sequence: TGCGCCAGCAGCTTACAGGGTAGCTCGAACACCGGGGAGCTGTTTTTT.

Many counts were recorded for this clonotype. V gene TRBV4-1 combines with J gene TRBJ2-3; TRBD2 matches 11 bases. Germline V lookup: CDR1 MGHRA, CDR2 YSYEKL. The length of the CDR3 is 16 residues. V lost 6 bases, J lost 3 bases, and 8 bases stayed unmatched. The CDR3 bases are TGCGCCAGCAGTCCCCTTAGCGGGAGGGCTACAGATACGCAGTATTTT. It translates to CASSPLSGRATDTQYF.

Comment on this clonotype: A read error is possible here, since a much larger clone lies one base away. The chain recombines TRBV4-3 with TRBJ2-1, with TRBD2 matching 8 bases. With V trimmed by 8 bases and J by 8 bases, 11 bases remained unmatched. The CDR3 sequence is 14 residues long. Germline assignment: CDR1 LGHNA and CDR2 YSLEER. CDR3 protein: CASGLGLGRHEQFF. DNA for the CDR3: TGCGCCAGCGGCTTGGGACTAGGAAGGCATGAGCAGTTCTTC.

This chain links TRBV28 with TRBJ1-5; tentatively, D is TRBD1 (6 bases). The CDR3 is 17 residues long. V lost 7 bases, J lost 0 bases, and 19 bases lay in between. Germline CDR1 is MDHEN and CDR2 is SYDVKM. CDR3 amino acids: CASTNDRDTDSNQPQHF. CDR3 nucleotides: TGTGCCAGCACCAACGACCGGGACACTGATAGCAATCAGCCCCAGCATTTT.

This clonotype was recorded a few times. This sequence joins TRBV7-3 and TRBJ2-5; 8 nucleotides agree with TRBD2. J was trimmed by 5 bases and V by 0 bases; bases with no gene match: 5. The length of the CDR3 is 15 residues. The V gene's germline CDR1 is SGHTA and CDR2 FQGTGA. CDR3 DNA sequence: TGTGCCAGCAGCTTAACAGCGGGAGAGCTGGAGACCCAGTACTTC. The encoded protein is CASSLTAGELETQYF.

This clonotype appeared many times. The rearrangement joins TRBV12-3 or TRBV12-4 to TRBJ1-2, with 8 bases that match TRBD1. With V trimmed by 7 bases and J by 7 bases, 5 bases remained unmatched. The CDR3 spans 12 residues. The CDR3 bases are TGTGCCAGCAATCAGGGGGCTGGTGGCTACACCTTC. As protein: CASNQGAGGYTF.

This clonotype has more than one count but fewer than ten. The CDR3 region has the DNA TGTGCCAGCTCACCAACGGACAGGAAAATCTCTGGGGCCAACGTCCTGACTTTC. It yields the protein CASSPTDRKISGANVLTF. The rearrangement joins TRBV18 to TRBJ2-6; TRBD1 matches at 7 bases. The CDR3 spans 18 residues. CDR1 KGHSH and CDR2 LQKENI come from the germline V gene. J was trimmed by 0 bases and V by 2 bases; bases with no gene match: 7.

This clonotype was counted once. A single base separates this from a much larger clone, so it may be a read error. The CDR3 ends on some other residue instead of the conserved phenylalanine or tryptophan, so this is likely a read error. The J gene is TRBJ2-7, the V gene TRBV6-2 or TRBV6-3; 7 positions match TRBD2. V lost 6 bases, J lost 7 bases, and 21 bases stayed unmatched. Looked up from germline, CDR1 is MNHEY and CDR2 is SVGEGT. CDR3 length: 17 residues. CDR3 coding DNA: TGTGCCAGCAGAGGGTCTCTAGCGGACCTCCCCCGACGGGAGCAGTACCTC. The encoded protein is CASRGSLADLPRREQYL.

About this clonotype: This may be a read error: a much more frequent sequence differs by one nucleotide. The chain uses TRBV20-1 and TRBJ2-1, with D maybe TRBD2 (5 bases). The CDR3 loop spans 12 amino acids. Germline CDR1 DFQATT, CDR2 SNEGSKA (reference sequence). Deletions cut 1 base from V and 12 bases from J, with 13 bases between. CDR3 sequence (DNA): TGCAGTGCTAGAGTTGTCGGGGTCTTGCAGTTCTTC. It is translated as CSARVVGVLQFF.

As for this clonotype: A much larger clone lies a single base off, so this may be a read error. The V call is TRBV24-1, the J call TRBJ1-5; tentative D call: TRBD1 (5 bases). The length of the CDR3 is 14 residues. Germline V CDR1 and CDR2: KGHDR, SFDVKD. The CDR3 region is CVTSDSRVNQPQHF. CDR3 sequence (DNA): TGTGTCACCAGTGATTCCAGGGTCAATCAGCCCCAGCATTTT.

This clonotype was observed many times. The J gene is TRBJ2-7, the V gene TRBV12-3 or TRBV12-4; D is tentatively TRBD1 or TRBD2 (6 bases each). This CDR3 has 14 residues. Trimming removed 3 bases at V and 3 bases at J, with 12 bases between. In DNA form, the CDR3 reads TGTGCCAGCAGTTTTCGAGGGGGACTCTACGAGCAGTACTTC. Protein: CASSFRGGLYEQYF.

Ten or more counts support this clonotype. V is TRBV2 and J is TRBJ1-3; 7 bases are shared with TRBD1. V dropped 1 base and J dropped 3; count of bases not matched to a gene: 9. This CDR3 spans 17 amino acids. Germline CDR1 is SNHLY and CDR2 is FYNNEI. CDR3 protein: CASSEEDRPWNGNTIYF. CDR3 nucleotides: TGTGCCAGCAGTGAAGAGGACAGGCCCTGGAATGGAAACACCATATATTTT. Using reference TRBV2 and TRBJ1-3 for the parts outside the CDR3, the full variable domain is EPEVTQTPSHQVTQMGQEVILRCVPISNHLYFYWYRQILGQKVEFLVSFYNNEISEKSEIFDDQFSVERPDGSNFTLKIRSTKLEDSAMYFCASSEEDRPWNGNTIYFGEGSWLTVV.

This clonotype came up many times. V is TRBV11-3 and J is TRBJ2-1; D possibly corresponds to TRBD2 (6 bases). Germline CDR1 and CDR2: SGHNT and YENEEA. The V and J ends lost 2 bases and 9 bases respectively, with 17 bases between them. This CDR3 has 15 residues. The CDR3 region has the DNA TGTGCCAGCAGCTTATCGGGTCTAGCGTCTAGTGAGCAGTTCTTC. Amino acids: CASSLSGLASSEQFF.

With regard to this clonotype: Being one base from a much bigger clone, this may be a read error. The gene calls are TRBV7-9 and TRBJ2-1; D gene unclear. V lost 3 bases, J lost 9 bases, and 12 bases lay in between. The CDR3 covers 13 residues. Germline V CDR1 and CDR2: SEHNR, FQNEAQ (reference sequence). The CDR3 sequence: CASSFSQSSEQFF. CDR3 DNA sequence: TGTGCCAGCAGCTTTTCTCAGAGTAGTGAGCAGTTCTTC.

This clonotype came up many times. The V gene is TRBV24-1, the J gene TRBJ2-2; D ambiguous. The CDR3 has 16 residues. Trimming removed 3 bases from V and 6 bases from J, with 16 bases in between. CDR1 is KGHDR and CDR2 is SFDVKD in the germline V gene. DNA of the CDR3: TGTGCCACCAGTGATCCTGGCGAGGATCGCGCCGGGGAGCTGTTTTTT. Translating gives CATSDPGEDRAGELFF.

The sample holds many counts of this clonotype. This chain uses TRBV7-8 with TRBJ2-7, with TRBD1 matching over 7 bases. The trim removed 1 base at V and 2 bases at J, leaving 2 bases unmatched. The germline gives CDR1 SGHVS, CDR2 FQNEAQ. CDR3 length: 14 amino acids. The CDR3 DNA reads as TGTGCCAGCAGCTTAGACGGACAGGCCTACGAGCAGTACTTC. Its translation is CASSLDGQAYEQYF.

This clonotype was observed at least ten times. This chain uses TRBV9 with TRBJ2-1; TRBD1 or TRBD2 may be the D gene (5 bases each). This CDR3 spans 16 amino acids. Germline CDR1 reads SGDLS; CDR2 reads YYNGEE. V shed 3 bases and J shed 6 bases, with 19 bases lying between them. As DNA, the CDR3 is TGTGCCAGCAGCGGCGGTCCCGGGACGGCCTCCAATGAGCAGTTCTTC. Amino acid sequence: CASSGGPGTASNEQFF.

In this sample, this clonotype turned up many times. The V gene is TRBV11-2, the J gene TRBJ1-5; 7 bases line up with TRBD1. The CDR3 totals 13 residues. The V gene's germline CDR1 is SGHAT and CDR2 FQNNGV. The trim removed 5 bases at V and 9 bases at J, leaving 7 bases unmatched. CDR3 amino acids: CASSPQGIGPQHF. CDR3 DNA: TGTGCCAGCAGCCCACAGGGGATAGGGCCCCAGCATTTT.

Of note for this clonotype: This sequence may be a read error, since a much larger clone differs from it by one base. The V and J genes are TRBV6-6 and TRBJ2-3; the match to TRBD1 covers 7 bases. Germline V CDR1 and CDR2: MNHNY, SVGAGI (reference sequence). The CDR3 length is 17 residues. Here the CDR3 reads CASSYPGQVVRTDTRYF. The CDR3 nucleotides are TGTGCCAGCAGTTACCCTGGACAGGTCGTACGCACAGATACGCGGTATTTT.

A note on this clonotype: Just one base apart from a much larger clone, this may be a read error. The chain couples TRBV6-2 or TRBV6-3 to TRBJ1-4; 8 nucleotides align to TRBD1. Looked up from germline, CDR1 is MNHEY and CDR2 is SVGEGT. The CDR3 extends over 14 amino acids. The CDR3 DNA sequence: TGTGCCAGCAGTTATTACAGGGGGGCGGAAAAACTGTCTTTT. Translated, it gives CASSYYRGAEKLSF.

Comment on this clonotype: This may come from a read error, since a much larger clone is one base off. The CDR3 sequence is CASSFDRATSYQQYF. The CDR3 region has the DNA TGTGCCAGCAGCTTTGATCGGGCAACCTCCTACCAGCAGTACTTC. The chain has TRBV5-6 and TRBJ2-7, with unresolved D. The germline CDR1 and CDR2 sequences are SGHDT and YYEEEE. CDR3 length equals 15 residues.

This clonotype has a count of ten or more. The J gene is TRBJ2-3, the V gene TRBV7-8, with D possibly being TRBD1 (6 bases). V was trimmed by 3 bases and J by 4 bases, leaving 17 bases between them. Per germline, CDR1 SGHVS and CDR2 FQNEAQ. CDR3 length equals 16 residues. CDR3 sequence (DNA): TGTGCCAGCAGCTTTTTAGGGAGCAGGGGTGCAGATACGCAGTATTTT. As protein: CASSFLGSRGADTQYF. Based on the CDR3 plus reference TRBV7-8 and TRBJ2-3, the full variable domain is GAGVSQSPRYKVAKRGQDVALRCDPISGHVSLFWYQQALGQGPEFLTYFQNEAQLDKSGLPSDRFFAERPEGSVSTLKIQRTQQEDSAVYLCASSFLGSRGADTQYFGPGTRLTVL.

This clonotype was found many times. The chain carries TRBV14 and TRBJ2-1, with D unresolved. V lost 2 bases to trimming and J lost 7 bases, with 9 bases between them. Looked up from germline, CDR1 is SGHDN and CDR2 is FVKESK. The CDR3 extends over 13 amino acids. CDR3 nucleotide sequence: TGTGCCAGCAGCCAACAATTGAAGAATGAGCAGTTCTTC. This gives the protein CASSQQLKNEQFF.

This clonotype was detected many times. J is TRBJ2-7 and V is TRBV10-1; tentative D call: TRBD2 (5 bases). This CDR3 region has 12 residues. CDR1 WNHNN and CDR2 SYGVQD come from the germline V gene (reference sequence). V lost 2 bases to trimming and J lost 9 bases, with 11 bases between them. The CDR3 region is CASSEGSGSQYF. DNA of the CDR3: TGCGCCAGCAGTGAGGGAAGCGGATCGCAGTACTTC.

Many counts were recorded for this clonotype. The V call is TRBV7-2, the J call TRBJ2-3; 9 bases match TRBD2. The CDR3 sequence is 16 residues long. V lost 1 base and J lost 4; bases outside the gene matches: 6. In germline, CDR1 is SGHTA, CDR2 FQGNSA. CDR3 in amino acids: CASSLDPAGGSDTQYF. The CDR3 DNA reads TGTGCCAGCAGCTTAGACCCAGCGGGAGGCTCAGATACGCAGTATTTT.

This clonotype was counted only a few times. The V call is TRBV19, the J call TRBJ2-5; 7 bases are shared with TRBD1. CDR1 is LNHDA and CDR2 is SQIVND in the germline V gene (reference sequence). V was pared by 2 bases and J by 5 bases, with 2 bases of the junction left unmatched. The CDR3 is made up of 13 amino acids. CDR3 sequence reads: CASSINRGETQYF. CDR3 nucleotides: TGTGCCAGTAGTATAAACAGGGGTGAGACCCAGTACTTC.

DNA of the CDR3: TGTGCCAGCAGTTTAGGACTAGCGGGAGGAACCCAGTACTTC. Its translation: CASSLGLAGGTQYF. V and J are TRBV28 and TRBJ2-5; 14 nucleotides match TRBD2. Germline V gives CDR1 MDHEN, CDR2 SYDVKM. V dropped 2 bases and J dropped 8; count of bases not matched to a gene: 1. The CDR3 extends over 14 amino acids. Drawing the rest from reference TRBV28 and TRBJ2-5, the complete variable domain is DVKVTQSSRYLVKRTGEKVFLECVQDMDHENMFWYRQDPGLGLRLIYFSYDVKMKEKGDIPEGYSVSREKKERFSLILESASTNQTSMYLCASSLGLAGGTQYFGPGTRLLVL.